One sample yielded the 24 T cell receptor beta chains listed below, sequenced in a study of shared T cell receptors in the human thymus. Some clones are missing from TCRdb's copy, which holds only in-frame ones; the method was immunoSEQ multiplex PCR. The data hold about 380,000 clones, with around 93% observed a single time. The sample consisted of thymocytes. These receptors were obtained from a human donor.

In this sample, this clone turned up once. The V and J genes are TRBV5-1 and TRBJ2-1; 8 nucleotides match TRBD2. V shed 0 bases and J 4 bases; nucleotides not matched to a gene: 6. This CDR3 has 16 residues. Per germline, CDR1 SGHRS and CDR2 YFSETQ. The CDR3 protein is CASSLERGRDYNEQFF. The CDR3 DNA reads TGCGCCAGCAGCTTGGAGCGGGGGCGGGATTACAATGAGCAGTTCTTC.

The chain has TRBV4-1 and TRBJ2-1, with a tentative D call TRBD2 (5 bases). Trimming pared 3 bases from V and 9 bases from J, leaving 12 bases between. There are 13 residues in the CDR3. Looked up from germline, CDR1 is MGHRA and CDR2 is YSYEKL. In DNA form, the CDR3 reads TGCGCCAGCAGCCACCTACTAGTTATTGAGCAGTTCTTC. Its protein is CASSHLLVIEQFF.

V gene TRBV10-2 combines with J gene TRBJ1-5, with TRBD1 as a possible D gene (6 bases). CDR3 length: 14 amino acids. The germline CDR1 and CDR2 sequences are WSHSY and SAAADI. The V and J ends lost 2 bases and 5 bases respectively, with 10 bases between them. The CDR3 sequence: CASSEQGTYQPQHF. CDR3 in DNA: TGCGCCAGCAGTGAGCAGGGGACTTATCAGCCCCAGCATTTT.

The chain is built from TRBV28 and TRBJ1-3; 8 nucleotides match TRBD1. Trimming at V came to 4 bases and at J to 2 bases, leaving 13 bases not matched to a gene. Germline V gene data show CDR1 as MDHEN and CDR2 as SYDVKM. The CDR3 has 18 amino acids. DNA of the CDR3: TGTGCCAGCAGTTCCCTCAAAGGGCGCAGGGGGCCTGGAAACACCATATATTTT. Amino acid sequence: CASSSLKGRRGPGNTIYF.

The chain couples TRBV30 to TRBJ2-7, with D possibly TRBD1 on 6 matching bases. Per germline, CDR1 GTSNPN and CDR2 SVGIG (reference sequence). Trimming pared 2 bases from V and 3 bases from J, leaving 11 bases between. The CDR3 has 13 residues. DNA of the CDR3: TGTGCCTGGAGTCCCGACAGGAACTACGAGCAGTACTTC. This codes for CAWSPDRNYEQYF.

CDR3 amino acids: CASSMRQGPSEAFF. Here the CDR3 DNA reads TGTGCCAGTAGTATGAGACAGGGGCCATCTGAAGCTTTCTTT. V usage is TRBV19 and J usage is TRBJ1-1, with 8 bases that match TRBD1. V was clipped by 3 bases and J by 6 bases; unmatched bases: 6. There are 14 residues in the CDR3. The V gene's germline CDR1 is LNHDA and CDR2 SQIVND (reference sequence).

In this sample, this clone turned up once. The chain recombines TRBV2 with TRBJ1-1; tentatively, D is TRBD1 (6 bases). V gave up 8 bases and J gave up 2 bases, with 24 bases separating them. The CDR3 contains 17 residues. CDR1 SNHLY and CDR2 FYNNEI come from the germline V gene. In nucleotides, the CDR3 is TGTGCCAGCGTCGGGGTTGACAGGAGCTGGGGAAACACTGAAGCTTTCTTT. Its protein product is CASVGVDRSWGNTEAFF.

This sequence joins TRBV5-6 and TRBJ1-2, with TRBD1 as a possible D gene (6 bases). From germline, CDR1 is SGHDT and CDR2 YYEEEE. The ends were cut back, 0 bases at V and 2 bases at J, with 11 bases in the middle. The CDR3 extends over 15 amino acids. For the CDR3, the DNA is TGTGCCAGCAGCTTGGGCCTACAGGGAAACTATGGCTACACCTTC. Amino acid sequence: CASSLGLQGNYGYTF.

This clone appeared once. The chain has TRBV7-8 and TRBJ1-5; 8 bases match TRBD1. Germline V gives CDR1 SGHVS, CDR2 FQNEAQ. CDR3 length: 14 residues. V was pared by 4 bases and J by 5 bases, with 4 bases of the junction left unmatched. The DNA for the CDR3 is TGTGCCAGCAGCTACTCAGGGGGCCATCAGCCCCAGCATTTT. Protein: CASSYSGGHQPQHF.

The J gene is TRBJ1-2, the V gene TRBV6-5; 7 bases align to TRBD1. The ends lost 0 bases at V and 0 bases at J; junction bases unmatched: 4. The CDR3 spans 16 residues. From germline, CDR1 is MNHEY and CDR2 SVGAGI. The DNA of the CDR3 is TGTGCCAGCAGTTACTCCCAGACAGGGTCTAACTATGGCTACACCTTC. It specifies CASSYSQTGSNYGYTF.

The rearrangement uses TRBV9 and TRBJ1-2; TRBD1 matches at 7 bases. This CDR3 has 14 residues. With 0 bases clipped from V and 7 bases from J, the junction kept 6 bases outside the gene matches. Germline V gene sequence: CDR1 SGDLS, CDR2 YYNGEE. The CDR3 sequence is CASSVDAGGGGYTF. DNA for the CDR3: TGTGCCAGCAGCGTAGACGCAGGGGGTGGTGGCTACACCTTC. The variable domain in full, with the rest retrieved from reference TRBV9 and TRBJ1-2, is DSGVTQTPKHLITATGQRVTLRCSPRSGDLSVYWYQQSLDQGLQFLIQYYNGEERAKGNILERFSAQQFPDLHSELNLSSLELGDSALYFCASSVDAGGGGYTFGSGTRLTVV.

The V call is TRBV18, the J call TRBJ1-1; the D gene is possibly TRBD1 (5 bases). Trimming cost V 3 bases and J 2 bases, with 16 bases left between them. The CDR3 has 16 residues. Per germline, CDR1 KGHSH and CDR2 LQKENI. The CDR3 nucleotides read TGTGCCAGCTCACCCCCCGTTGGAGGGGTCAACACTGAAGCTTTCTTT. As protein: CASSPPVGGVNTEAFF.

The chain employs TRBV19 and TRBJ2-2; either TRBD1 or TRBD2 may fit D (5 bases each). Germline CDR1 is LNHDA and CDR2 is SQIVND (reference sequence). The CDR3 runs 15 residues. Trimming shortened V by 4 bases and J by 4 bases, and 13 bases separated the two germline ends. The CDR3 sequence is CASSTRDQPTGELFF. In DNA form, the CDR3 reads TGTGCCAGTAGTACGAGGGACCAGCCCACCGGGGAGCTGTTTTTT.

This clone was counted a few times. The chain carries TRBV7-9 and TRBJ2-3; 7 bases fit TRBD2. The CDR3 length is 18 residues. With V trimmed by 1 base and J by 3 bases, 13 bases remained unmatched. Germline assignment: CDR1 SEHNR and CDR2 FQNEAQ (reference sequence). This CDR3 reads CASSLEGAERGGTDTQYF. The CDR3 DNA follows: TGTGCCAGCAGCTTAGAGGGAGCAGAGCGGGGCGGGACAGATACGCAGTATTTT.

The chain combines TRBV2 with TRBJ1-5; TRBD1 is a possible D gene (5 bases). Trimming removed 5 bases at V and 6 bases at J, with 14 bases between. This CDR3 is 14 amino acids long. Germline CDR1 and CDR2: SNHLY and FYNNEI. The CDR3 DNA reads TGTGCCAGCAGTAAGGCGCAGGGAGGTCAGCCCCAGCATTTT. Protein product: CASSKAQGGQPQHF.

The V call is TRBV7-9, the J call TRBJ2-5; TRBD2 is a possible D gene (6 bases). CDR3 length: 14 amino acids. Germline V gene sequence: CDR1 SEHNR, CDR2 FQNEAQ (reference sequence). Between the trimmed V and J ends, which lost 6 bases and 5 bases, there was a span of 16 bases. The CDR3 is CASSPQAGWETQYF. CDR3 sequence (DNA): TGTGCCAGCAGTCCCCAGGCGGGGTGGGAGACCCAGTACTTC.

This chain connects TRBV10-3 to TRBJ1-2; D is uncertain. Germline assignment: CDR1 ENHRY and CDR2 SYGVKD. CDR3 size: 15 residues. V was cut by 10 bases and J by 0 bases, with 18 bases left in between. This CDR3 is CATRKGLRANYGYTF. In nucleotides, the CDR3 is TGTGCCACCCGGAAAGGGTTACGAGCTAACTATGGCTACACCTTC.

The chain recombines TRBV14 with TRBJ2-3; 8 nucleotides match TRBD2. J gave up 7 bases and V 0 bases, and 12 bases lay outside the gene matches. The CDR3 is 17 amino acids. Germline-derived CDR1 and CDR2 are SGHDN and FVKESK. CDR3 nucleotide sequence: TGTGCCAGCAGCCAAGACCCCCCGCGGGAGGCCCGAAATACGCAGTATTTT. As protein: CASSQDPPREARNTQYF.

The chain couples TRBV27 to TRBJ2-3, with D maybe TRBD1 (5 bases). The CDR3 consists of 15 residues. The V gene lost 2 bases and the J gene lost 6 bases, with 15 bases spanning the gap. Germline CDR1 MNHEY, CDR2 SMNVEV (reference sequence). The CDR3 spells CASSLGHHLRDTQYF. CDR3 coding DNA: TGTGCCAGCAGTTTAGGACACCACCTGCGGGATACGCAGTATTTT.

This chain connects TRBV27 to TRBJ2-4; 10 bases are shared with TRBD1. CDR1 is MNHEY, CDR2 SMNVEV, per germline (reference sequence). V lost 5 bases, J lost 6 bases, and 4 bases stayed unmatched. The CDR3 spans 14 residues. The CDR3 sequence is CASSNGTGVNIQYF. The CDR3, as DNA: TGTGCCAGCAGTAACGGGACAGGGGTAAACATTCAGTACTTC.

This clone occurred once. This rearrangement joins TRBV7-2 to TRBJ2-7; D call uncertain. CDR1 is SGHTA and CDR2 is FQGNSA in the germline V gene. CDR3 length: 13 residues. Trimming pared 5 bases from V and 7 bases from J, leaving 15 bases between. CDR3 DNA sequence: TGTGCCAGCAGCCCGGGCCGCTTACCAGAGCAGTACTTC. This translates into CASSPGRLPEQYF.

CDR3 in amino acids: CASSEAPRVEGEQYF. The CDR3 nucleotides read TGTGCCAGCAGTGAAGCTCCCAGGGTTGAGGGCGAGCAGTACTTC. The chain links TRBV6-1 to TRBJ2-7, with D tentatively TRBD1 or TRBD2 (5 bases each). V lost 0 bases, J lost 6 bases, and 15 bases lay in between. Germline values: CDR1 MNHNS, CDR2 SASEGT. The CDR3 has 15 amino acids.

The chain links TRBV11-2 to TRBJ1-4; the D gene is possibly TRBD1 (5 bases). The germline gives CDR1 SGHAT, CDR2 FQNNGV. V lost 4 bases, J lost 4 bases, and 13 bases lay in between. The CDR3 runs to 15 residues. CDR3: CASSSLTANNEKLFF. CDR3 coding DNA: TGTGCCAGCAGCTCCCTGACAGCAAATAATGAAAAACTGTTTTTT.

V is TRBV6-5 and J is TRBJ1-2; D remains ambiguous. CDR1 MNHEY and CDR2 SVGAGI come from the germline V gene. V lost 0 bases to trimming and J lost 6 bases, with 14 bases between them. The CDR3 is made up of 15 amino acids. The CDR3 DNA is TGTGCCAGCAGTTACTCTGGCAGGCCCCTCCATGGCTACACCTTC. It yields the protein CASSYSGRPLHGYTF.